This record looks at one T cell receptor beta chain sequence and its context. The source of the sample is a study of molecular identifiers for immune sequencing clone quantification. CDR1 is SEHNR and CDR2 is FQNEAQ in the germline V gene (reference sequence). The CDR3 is 12 residues long. V was trimmed by 1 base and J by 3 bases, leaving 3 bases between them. In TCRdb, the PCR reads were re-called with MiXCR into one record per CDR3 protein. The table shows 400,000 to 600,000 distinct CDR3 sequences, with under 30% occurring only once. What was sequenced was naive CD8+ T cells from blood, with Jurkat cell RNA spiked in. Subset specified: FACS-sorted CD8+CD4-CCR7+CD45RA+ naive T cells. The rearrangement links TRBV7-9 to TRBJ1-1; D call uncertain. The receptor was derived from a human donor in good health. Some libraries in this study had Jurkat cell RNA spiked in. The CDR3 coding sequence is TGTGCCAGCAGCTTAGAACACACTGAAGCTTTCTTT. Amino acid sequence: CASSLEHTEAFF.